A selection of T cell receptor beta chains follows, all from one sample in a study of CXCR3-negative and CXCR3-positive naive CD8 T cells. TCRdb reworked the 5' RACE reads into one entry per CDR3 protein, no DNA. The ten most abundant clones cover nearly 0.5% of a sample with 150,000 to 170,000 distinct CDR3 sequences. The sample was naive CXCR3+ CD8+ T cells from blood. These receptors all stem from a human donor in good health. Some clones in this sample may be carry-over from other donors' samples. The CDR3 runs from the conserved cysteine through the conserved F or W.

V: TRBV27
J: TRBJ2-7
CDR3: CASSLSAGSYEQYF

V: TRBV12-3/TRBV12-4
J: TRBJ1-2
CDR3: CASSFAGTRRGYTF

V: TRBV29-1
J: TRBJ2-1
CDR3: CSVEDLTTGDGRVESNEQFF

V: TRBV5-6
J: TRBJ2-2
CDR3: CASSLRDRGQDGELFF

V: TRBV4-1
J: TRBJ1-5
CDR3: CASSQVGIAQPQHF

V: TRBV5-8
J: TRBJ2-5
CDR3: CASSSRTGETQYF

V: TRBV20-1
J: TRBJ1-5
CDR3: CSASPSSWLNQPQHF

V: TRBV19
J: TRBJ1-2
CDR3: CASIRTGNNYGYTF

V: TRBV15
J: TRBJ1-4
CDR3: CATSAGQGDEKPFF

V: TRBV3-1
J: TRBJ1-1
CDR3: CASSQLGGDKNTEAFF

V: TRBV5-6
J: TRBJ2-7
CDR3: CASSLSRGPYDPYEQYF

V: TRBV7-3
J: TRBJ2-3
CDR3: CASSFGLGMTDTQYF

V: TRBV28
J: TRBJ2-5
CDR3: CASDRGETQYF

V: TRBV15
J: TRBJ1-5
CDR3: CATSRDIIGVNQPQHF

V: TRBV5-6
J: TRBJ2-7
CDR3: CASSLVAGVNEQYF

V: TRBV11-3
J: TRBJ1-1
CDR3: CASSSGQGSTSEAFF

V: TRBV3-1
J: TRBJ2-2
CDR3: CASSQVQVHLFNTGELFF

V: TRBV28
J: TRBJ2-5
CDR3: CASSLLPSGGGNQETQYF

V: TRBV20-1
J: TRBJ2-7
CDR3: CSARAVQGAKPTYEQYF

V: TRBV6-4
J: TRBJ2-1
CDR3: CASSDDTGSAEQFF

V: TRBV29-1
J: TRBJ1-2
CDR3: CSVVDVLRGHGYTF

V: TRBV11-2
J: TRBJ2-3
CDR3: CASSLGAGVGDTQYF

V: TRBV19
J: TRBJ1-1
CDR3: CASSIAAGDTEAFF

V: TRBV2
J: TRBJ1-6
CDR3: CASIEGVANSPLHF

V: TRBV19
J: TRBJ1-5
CDR3: CASHDISGNQPQHF

V: TRBV11-2
J: TRBJ2-3
CDR3: CASSPGHRGTDTQYF

V: TRBV20-1
J: TRBJ2-7
CDR3: CSARDFRRRPPYEQYF

V: TRBV15
J: TRBJ2-3
CDR3: CATSRAGGTQYF

V: TRBV25-1
J: TRBJ2-1
CDR3: CASSEGDSTYNEQFF

V: TRBV19
J: TRBJ2-1
CDR3: CASTVNSYNEQFF

V: TRBV27
J: TRBJ2-1
CDR3: CASTNLAGSYNEQFF